This T cell receptor beta chain was observed in a study of blood T cell repertoires in COVID-19 (dated by TCRdb to 2020 to 2021). Notes on the research overall: The collaborator samples originated in the United States, Italy and Spain and spanned the acute and convalescent phases of COVID-19. Deeply sampled blood TCRbeta repertoires from subjects exposed to, actively infected with, or recovered from COVID-19 were included in the dataset. The repertoires were released in a freely available public database intended as a resource for research on the immune response to SARS-CoV-2. Where HLA class I and class II types were available, the types were taken from metadata supplied by the sample provider, not from assay-based typing. Nearly every sample came with metadata listing a de-identified subject ID, COVID-19 status, age in years and sex. The prospective study material was composed of cDNA or gDNA derived from T cells, B-cell-depleted T cells, or PBMCs. The samples were drawn from two sources: the first 160 participants of the ongoing ImmuneRACE study, and 1,254 subjects contributed by 6 global collaborators. The study at large found these results: How much clinical and demographic metadata was included differed by source and by participant, and the metadata was provided uncurated.

The immunoSEQ Assay, a bias-controlled multiplex PCR, was used to amplify TCRbeta CDR3 regions from genomic DNA. As for the authors' bioinformatics: The number of nucleated cells in each sample was estimated by amplification of reference gene primers within the assay. Sequence reads were collapsed and filtered to measure the absolute abundance of every unique TCRbeta CDR3 rearrangement. Productive Simpson clonality was computed per sample as the square root of Simpson's diversity index over productive rearrangements. TCRdb mirrors the immuneACCESS table, restricted to in-frame sequences. Some clones are absent from its copies; in checked studies, under half trace to an unresolved V gene, and the reason for the others is unknown. The V and J calls and clone size were taken over from that table, and D and trimming were inferred from the DNA. The sample table holds 250,000 to 350,000 clones, of which about 85% were seen once. Around 4% of the sample is held by the ten biggest clonotypes.

Each collaborating institution followed its own protocols to collect whole blood in K2EDTA tubes. Collaborator samples were shipped for TCRbeta analysis as frozen whole blood, isolated PBMCs, or DNA extracted from either sample type. This clone was detected a few times. Its antigen remains unidentified. No quality values exist for individual bases; no much larger clone is one base distant. Input material: peripheral blood. The receptor comes from a woman aged 45-59 years with active or convalescent COVID-19.

CDR3 protein: CASSGSSIEAKAFF. The sequenced DNA: TGTGCCAGCAGTGGGAGTAGTATTGAGGCCAAAGCTTTCTTT. The chain is encoded by TRBV2 joined to TRBJ1-1; the D gene identity is not certain. V drops 4 bases and J drops 9 bases, leaving 18 bases in between. The CDR3 holds 14 amino acids from the cysteine to the phenylalanine. The retained sequence is limited to the CDR3, 42 bases, with the frame set at the first base. CDR1 and CDR2, per the germline V gene, are SNHLY and FYNNEI.